What follows are 7 T cell receptor beta chains derived from one specimen sequenced in a study of T-cell reconstitution after alpha-beta-depleted transplantation in children. Preparation of the TCRbeta library was carried out with unique molecular identifiers. TCRdb re-called the PCR reads through MiXCR, storing one row per CDR3 protein. This sample has 45,000 or so distinct CDR3 sequences; 52% occur once, and the top ten carry about two fifths. The material sequenced was peripheral blood, taken before TCRalphabeta/CD19-depleted stem cell transplant. These receptors were collected from a boy under two years old with SCID, due to receive a stem cell transplant.

The chain carries TRBV5-8 and TRBJ1-1, with D possibly TRBD1 on 6 matching bases. The V end lost 1 base, the J end lost 1 base, and 17 bases lay between the germline ends. This CDR3 spans 17 amino acids. The germline CDR1 and CDR2 sequences are SGHTS and YDEGEE. The CDR3 region has the DNA TGTGCCAGCAGCTTGATGTGGGGGGCTAAGGGGAACACTGAAGCTTTCTTT. Protein: CASSLMWGAKGNTEAFF.

The chain is built from TRBV20-1 and TRBJ1-2; no clear D gene. This CDR3 is built from 13 residues. The germline V gene encodes CDR1 DFQATT and CDR2 SNEGSKA (reference sequence). V lost 3 bases and J lost 3, with 11 bases in between. The chain's CDR3 is CSASNGVDYGYTF. The CDR3 coding sequence is TGCAGTGCTAGTAACGGGGTTGACTATGGCTACACCTTC.

V and J are TRBV6-1 and TRBJ2-1, with TRBD2 identical over 9 bases. This CDR3 is 14 amino acids long. CDR1 MNHNS and CDR2 SASEGT come from the germline V gene. V was pared by 8 bases and J by 2 bases, with 4 bases of the junction left unmatched. In nucleotides, the CDR3 is TGTGCCAGCGGCGTAGCGGGGGCCTACAATGAGCAGTTCTTC. Translating it yields CASGVAGAYNEQFF.

This clonotype was seen more than once but under ten times. The J gene is TRBJ2-5, the V gene TRBV6-1; possible D gene TRBD1, 6 bases. The CDR3 loop spans 11 amino acids. The V and J ends lost 6 bases and 5 bases respectively, with 7 bases between them. Germline CDR1 reads MNHNS; CDR2 reads SASEGT. CDR3 in DNA: TGTGCCAGCAGGGGGGCGGAGACCCAGTACTTC. Translated, it gives CASRGAETQYF.

The chain couples TRBV9 to TRBJ1-3; D is uncertain. Looked up from germline, CDR1 is SGDLS and CDR2 is YYNGEE. The CDR3 has 17 residues. V lost 0 bases and J 4 bases, leaving 17 bases between the germline ends. The CDR3 loop is CASSVAAIVGSGNTIYF. The CDR3 DNA reads as TGTGCCAGCAGCGTAGCGGCGATAGTGGGGTCCGGAAACACCATATATTTT.

There are a few counts of this clonotype. The chain has TRBV5-1 and TRBJ2-1, with 7 nucleotides matching TRBD2. The CDR3 runs 15 residues. Germline values: CDR1 SGHRS, CDR2 YFSETQ. V shed 0 bases and J 4 bases; nucleotides not matched to a gene: 4. CDR3: CASSLAAGVYNEQFF. The DNA for the CDR3 is TGCGCCAGCAGCTTGGCCGCGGGGGTGTACAATGAGCAGTTCTTC.

This chain joins TRBV4-1 and TRBJ2-6, with a possible D match to TRBD1 (6 bases). V shed 3 bases and J shed 0 bases, with 18 bases lying between them. The CDR3 is made up of 19 amino acids. CDR1 and CDR2 (germline): MGHRA, YSYEKL. The CDR3 DNA reads as TGCGCCAGCAGCCAGCCAACCGGGACACAATACTCTGGGGCCAACGTCCTGACTTTC. Protein sequence: CASSQPTGTQYSGANVLTF.